This entry concerns a single T cell receptor (beta chain). Because the CDR3 is missing its conserved closing phenylalanine or tryptophan, this is likely a read error. Germline assignment: CDR1 MGHRA and CDR2 YSYEKL. Trimming stripped 0 bases from V and 7 bases from J, with 12 bases between. The CDR3 runs 14 residues. The sample belongs to a study of T cells in Graves' hyperthyroidism and ophthalmopathy. Diagnosis relied on clinical symptoms, serum thyroxine and TRAb, thyroid ultrasound and orbital computed tomography. The source of the PBMCs was approximately 10 ml of fresh peripheral blood. Amplified TCR beta CDR3 regions derived from RNA transcripts. The TCR CDR3 first-round RT-PCR relied on the HTBI primer set. Via MiXCR, TCRdb re-called the multiplex PCR reads, giving one row per CDR3 protein. The data contain nearly 750,000 distinct CDR3 sequences, around 40% of them singletons.

The sequence was obtained from a woman in her 40s with Graves' hyperthyroidism. The sequenced material came from blood. The chain couples TRBV4-1 to TRBJ2-5; the D gene could be TRBD1 or TRBD2 (5 bases each). This CDR3 reads CASSQDGGRGTQYL. CDR3 coding DNA: TGCGCCAGCAGCCAAGATGGGGGAAGGGGGACCCAGTACCTC.